Listed below are T cell receptor beta chains from one sample, sequenced in a study of cytomegalovirus exposure and HLA in healthy donors. Profiled with immunoSEQ multiplex PCR; TCRdb holds only in-frame clones, not every one. The sample carries more than 95,000 clones, approximately 80% recorded once. The source material was PBMCs. The receptor source for this set is a middle-aged woman in good health and CMV-seropositive. CDR3s include the opening cysteine and the closing phenylalanine or tryptophan. The D gene is left open where the match is weak. Size is omitted from some rows. Given values are once, few, many or a class for expanded clones.

>12|TRBJ2-7|.|.|TRBV7-9
TGTTCCAGCAGCTTAGTCCACTACGAGCAGTACTTC
CSSSLVHYEQYF
>17|TRBJ1-3|.|.|TRBV12-2
TGTGCAAGTCGCCCACGACAGGGCCCCCTCTCTGGAAACACCATATATTTT
CASRPRQGPLSGNTIYF
>15|TRBJ1-2|few|.|TRBV4-1
TGCGCCAGCAGCCAAGGTCTGAGACAGGCGCGCGGCTACACCTTC
CASSQGLRQARGYTF
>16|TRBJ2-7|.|TRBD2|TRBV28
TGTGCCAGCAGCTCCCAGGGGACTAGCGGCTCCTACGAGCAGTACTTC
CASSSQGTSGSYEQYF
>15|TRBJ2-7|.|TRBD1|TRBV5-1
TGCGCCAGCAGCCCAGGTCCGGACAGGGTAATAGAGCAGTACTTC
CASSPGPDRVIEQYF
>13|TRBJ1-6|.|.|TRBV28
TGTGCCAGCAGTGGACAGCATAATTCACCCCTCCACTTT
CASSGQHNSPLHF
>15|TRBJ2-1|.|.|TRBV2
TGTGCCAGCGGAGAGACAGGCAGTTCCTACAATGAGCAGTTCTTC
CASGETGSSYNEQFF
>15|TRBJ2-3|.|TRBD2|TRBV10-3
TGTGCCATCGGACCCAAAGCGGGAGAAACAGATACGCAGTATTTT
CAIGPKAGETDTQYF
>13|TRBJ1-4|.|.|TRBV28
TGTGCCAGCTCCGAGGGAACTAATGAAAAACTGTTTTTT
CASSEGTNEKLFF
>14|TRBJ2-1|.|TRBD1|TRBV5-1
TGCGCCAGCAGCATCGGGACAGCGAACAATGAGCAGTTCTTC
CASSIGTANNEQFF
>11|TRBJ2-1|.|.|TRBV29-1
TGCAGCGCTCGGGGGTACAATGAGCAGTTCTTC
CSARGYNEQFF
>14|TRBJ2-7|.|.|TRBV2
TGTGCCAGCATTAGAATGACAGAAGCCTACGAGCAGTACTTC
CASIRMTEAYEQYF
>15|TRBJ2-5|.|.|TRBV10-3
TGTGCCATCAGTGAGTCCAACTTGAATCAAGAGACCCAGTACTTC
CAISESNLNQETQYF
>14|TRBJ1-1|.|TRBD1|TRBV27
TGTGCCAGCAGAATAACCAGGGGGTACACTGAAGCTTTCTTT
CASRITRGYTEAFF
>15|TRBJ2-1|.|.|TRBV10-3
TGTGCCATCAGTGAGTCGGGGCGGGGAAGAGGTGAGCAGTTCTTC
CAISESGRGRGEQFF
>14|TRBJ2-7|.|TRBD2|TRBV19
TGTGCCAGTAGTATCACAGCGGGAGAGTACGAGCAGTACTTC
CASSITAGEYEQYF
>14|TRBJ2-5|.|TRBD1|TRBV10-3
TGTGCCATCAGTGACCGGGACAGGGTTGAGACCCAGTACTTC
CAISDRDRVETQYF
>13|TRBJ2-5|.|TRBD2|TRBV29-1
TGCAGCGCCGTTAGCGGGAACCGAGAGACCCAGTACTTC
CSAVSGNRETQYF
>16|TRBJ1-1|.|.|TRBV6-5
TGTGCCAGCAGTTACACTGGGGGGGTTTCGAACACTGAAGCTTTCTTT
CASSYTGGVSNTEAFF
>14|TRBJ2-1|.|.|TRBV30
TGTGCCTGGAGTGGCTACAGGGGAGGAAATGAGCAGTTCTTC
CAWSGYRGGNEQFF
>11|TRBJ2-1|.|TRBD1|TRBV6-1
TGTGCCAGCACAGGACAGGGCCCCCTTTTCTTC
CASTGQGPLFF
>13|TRBJ1-1|.|.|TRBV2
TGTGCCAGCAGCTTAACAGTGCCTGGCGAAGCTTTCTTT
CASSLTVPGEAFF